This is a list of T cell receptor beta chains from one sample in a study of response to subunit inactivated influenza vaccine. TCRdb recomputed calls from the RT-PCR reads with MiXCR, one row per CDR3 protein. The profile covers roughly 540,000 distinct CDR3 sequences, with approximately 22% appearing a single time and 2.8% taken by the ten largest. These data also formed part of another study, on T cells expressing NK-cell markers.

This specimen consisted of CD4+ T cells sorted from PBMCs, obtained less than 13 days after vaccination. The receptors originated from a man aged 50 or older who received an inactivated influenza vaccine. Both conserved end residues are trimmed from each CDR3.

v_call	cdr3_aa
TRBV11-2	ASSATGPAYEQY
TRBV6-2/TRBV6-3	ASSYPGRIISYEQY
TRBV27	ASRRGGGLGEQF
TRBV14	ASSRTGNTIY
TRBV29-1	SVVFREGRYNEQF
TRBV11-2	ASSLAGPRNIQY
TRBV28	ASSHGGGGGDEQF
TRBV12-3/TRBV12-4	ASRRTGAYEQY
TRBV4-2	ASSPRGTSYNEQF
TRBV10-3	AISQGGTLTDTQY
TRBV11-3	ASSPSYRGLENEQF
TRBV7-2	ASSLALQDTQY
TRBV20-1	SARKGQTPMNTEAF
TRBV2	ATQRDRFNEKLF
TRBV20-1	SARDGGAVTDTQY
TRBV2	ASSVAHGGETQY
TRBV5-1	ASSRDGESNQPQH
TRBV11-1	ASSSTVDTQY
TRBV18	ASSPQDSHNQPQH
TRBV3-1	ASSQGQYQPQH
TRBV3-1	ASSPGRERNTEAF
TRBV5-1	ASSFYRGQSTDTQD
TRBV20-1	SAREDLTDTQY
TRBV7-9	ASSSDPPNNEQF
TRBV7-2	ASSSRPPETQY
TRBV3-1	ASSQGGAQY
TRBV6-1	ASKGLAGGPWKTQY
TRBV5-1	ASSLGLAGGSGDNEQF
TRBV15	ATSPRRWY
TRBV27	ASSSKGLAGTYEQY
TRBV25-1	ASKGRNLYNEQF
TRBV20-1	SASTGGKEETQY
TRBV5-5	ASSHATDYGYT
TRBV9	ASSVGPSSSYEQY
TRBV27	ASSASGTAGREQY
TRBV7-2	ASSLIWYEQY
TRBV2	ATRAGGNNEQF
TRBV19	ASSIGGTAEF
TRBV15	ATSRDSNEKLF
TRBV7-3	ASSLNSGSGYEQY
TRBV28	ASSLWSQGINEQF
TRBV11-2	ASRTVSYNEQF
TRBV2	ASSVRPQETQY
TRBV12-3/TRBV12-4	ASSRDRANQPQH
TRBV18	ASSPPTQRGYT
TRBV7-8	ASSLATWGSGANVLT
TRBV20-1	SARDGGAEAEAF
TRBV20-1	SARVRGARTDTQY
TRBV29-1	SVEDRRYGYT
TRBV4-1	ASSPAGQGRGIAGELF
TRBV20-1	GVGGAGDTQY
TRBV25-1	ASRPFGANSPLH
TRBV7-2	ASSMASGRAAYEQY
TRBV7-9	ASSLVSGTRNNEQF
TRBV20-1	SARTSGSSVVTGELF
TRBV20-1	SAQGLSNQPQH
TRBV16	ASSEGPHTGELF
TRBV6-1	ASRRRPTNYGYT
TRBV5-1	ASSSDSLRPYGYT
TRBV6-5	ASSYSIPSGSIHEQF